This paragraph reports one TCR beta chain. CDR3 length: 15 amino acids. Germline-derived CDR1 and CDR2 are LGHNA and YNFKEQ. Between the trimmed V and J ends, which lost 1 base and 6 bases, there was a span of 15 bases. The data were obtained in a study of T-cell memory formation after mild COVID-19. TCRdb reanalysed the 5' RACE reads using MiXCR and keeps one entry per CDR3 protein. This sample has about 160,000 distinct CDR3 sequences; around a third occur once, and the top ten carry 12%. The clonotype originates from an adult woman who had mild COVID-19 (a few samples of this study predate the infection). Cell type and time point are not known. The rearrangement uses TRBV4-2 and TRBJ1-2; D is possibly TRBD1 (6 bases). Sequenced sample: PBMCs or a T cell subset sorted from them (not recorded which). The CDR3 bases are TGTGCCAGCAGCCAAGTTTCTCCAGGGGTTAATGGCTACACCTTC. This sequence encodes CASSQVSPGVNGYTF.